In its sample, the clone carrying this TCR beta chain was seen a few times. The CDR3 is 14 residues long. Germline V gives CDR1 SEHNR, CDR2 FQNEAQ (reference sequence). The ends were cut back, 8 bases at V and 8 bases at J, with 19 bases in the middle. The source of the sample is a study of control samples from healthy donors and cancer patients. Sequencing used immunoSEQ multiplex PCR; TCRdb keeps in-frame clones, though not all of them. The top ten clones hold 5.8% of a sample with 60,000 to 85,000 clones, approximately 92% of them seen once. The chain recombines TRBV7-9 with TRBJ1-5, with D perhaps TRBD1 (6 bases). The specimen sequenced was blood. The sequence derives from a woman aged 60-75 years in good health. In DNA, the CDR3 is TGTGCCAGCTCTCTCTCGCCCAGGGGTGAGCCCCAGCATTTT. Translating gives CASSLSPRGEPQHF.